This record concerns one T cell receptor beta chain sequence. Its antigen is unknown. The source of the sample is a study of identical twins' blood T cells. Study outcomes and limitations: Shared CDR3 clonotype counts between two donors mainly tracked the product of their cloneset sizes, twins included. Twin similarity might stem from environmental factors, not only genetics.

Unmatched junction bases numbered 7, after V lost 2 bases and J lost 7 bases. The CDR3 contains 15 residues. Germline lookup yields CDR1 SGHRS and CDR2 YFSETQ. TCR cDNA libraries were made from RNA using a previously described, modified protocol. Study processing details: Each library had about 2 to 3.6 million CDR3 reads and about 85,000 to nearly 550,000 clonotypes. TCRdb ran MiXCR on the 5' RACE reads and lists one entry per CDR3 protein. TCRdb assigned the V and J calls; the authors' analysis was not used. Of roughly 340,000 distinct CDR3 sequences in the sample, over 25% were seen once. This sequence originates from a woman aged 18-55 years in good health. The rearrangement uses TRBV5-1 and TRBJ2-1, with 9 bases identical to TRBD2. The sequencing input was PBMCs. The CDR3 region is CASSFSGSSGNEQFF. As DNA, the CDR3 is TGCGCCAGCAGCTTTAGCGGGAGTTCAGGGAATGAGCAGTTCTTC.